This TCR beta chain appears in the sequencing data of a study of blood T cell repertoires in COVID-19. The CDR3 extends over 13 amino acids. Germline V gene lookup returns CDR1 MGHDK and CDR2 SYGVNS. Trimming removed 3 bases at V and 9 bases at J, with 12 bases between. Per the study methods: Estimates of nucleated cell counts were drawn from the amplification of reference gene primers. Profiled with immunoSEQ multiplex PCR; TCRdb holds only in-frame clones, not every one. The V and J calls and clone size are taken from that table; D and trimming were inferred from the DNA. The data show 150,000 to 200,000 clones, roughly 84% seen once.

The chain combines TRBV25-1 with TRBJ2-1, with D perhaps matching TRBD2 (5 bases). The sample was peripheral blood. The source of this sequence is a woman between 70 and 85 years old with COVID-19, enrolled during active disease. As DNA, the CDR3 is TGTGCCAGCAGTGAGTACCTAGCCGGTGAGCAGTTCTTC. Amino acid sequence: CASSEYLAGEQFF. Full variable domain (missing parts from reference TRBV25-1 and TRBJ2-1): EADIYQTPRYLVIGTGKKITLECSQTMGHDKMYWYQQDPGMELHLIHYSYGVNSTEKGDLSSESTVSRIRTEHFPLTLESARPSHTSQYLCASSEYLAGEQFFGPGTRLTVL.